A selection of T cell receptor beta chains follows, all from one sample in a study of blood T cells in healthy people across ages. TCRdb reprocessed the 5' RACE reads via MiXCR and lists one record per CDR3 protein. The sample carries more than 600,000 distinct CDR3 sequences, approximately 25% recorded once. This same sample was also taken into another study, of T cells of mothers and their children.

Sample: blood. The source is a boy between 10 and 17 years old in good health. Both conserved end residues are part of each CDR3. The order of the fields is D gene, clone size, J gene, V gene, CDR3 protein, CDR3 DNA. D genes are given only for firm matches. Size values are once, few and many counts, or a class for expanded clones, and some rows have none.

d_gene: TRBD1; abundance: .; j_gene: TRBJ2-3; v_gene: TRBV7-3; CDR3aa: CASSDTPLRPYTGTGEDTQYF; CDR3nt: TGTGCCAGCAGCGATACCCCCCTCAGGCCCTATACCGGGACAGGGGAAGATACGCAGTATTTT
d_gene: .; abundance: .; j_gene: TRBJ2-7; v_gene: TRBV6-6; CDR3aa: CASSYSSDYLYF; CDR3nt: TGTGCCAGCAGTTACTCGTCGGATTACCTGTACTTC
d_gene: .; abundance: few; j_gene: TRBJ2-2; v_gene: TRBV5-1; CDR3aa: CASSLGQGINTGELFF; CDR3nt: TGCGCCAGCAGCTTGGGGCAGGGAATCAACACCGGGGAGCTGTTTTTT
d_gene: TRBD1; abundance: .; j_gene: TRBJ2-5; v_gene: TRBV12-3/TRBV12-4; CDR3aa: CASSLNTGVSETQYF; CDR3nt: TGTGCCAGCAGTTTGAATACAGGGGTGTCGGAGACCCAGTACTTC
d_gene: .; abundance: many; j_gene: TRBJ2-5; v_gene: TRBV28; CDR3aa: CASRSDYYPDRDLKETQYF; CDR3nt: TGTGCCAGCAGATCGGATTATTATCCAGATAGGGATTTGAAAGAGACCCAGTACTTC
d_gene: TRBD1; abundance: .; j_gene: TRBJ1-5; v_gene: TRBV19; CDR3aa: CARGTGGNNQPQHF; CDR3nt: TGTGCCCGAGGGACAGGGGGAAACAATCAGCCCCAGCATTTT
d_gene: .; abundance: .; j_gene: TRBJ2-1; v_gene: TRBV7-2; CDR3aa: CASSFWDLEYNEQFF; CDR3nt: TGTGCCAGCAGCTTCTGGGATCTGGAATACAATGAGCAGTTCTTC
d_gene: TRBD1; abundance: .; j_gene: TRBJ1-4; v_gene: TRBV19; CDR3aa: CASRQGSNEKLFF; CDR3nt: TGTGCCAGTCGACAGGGAAGTAATGAAAAACTGTTTTTT
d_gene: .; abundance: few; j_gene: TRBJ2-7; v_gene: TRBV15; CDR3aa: CATSVDRRGYEQYF; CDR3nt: TGTGCCACCAGCGTGGACAGGAGGGGTTACGAGCAGTACTTC
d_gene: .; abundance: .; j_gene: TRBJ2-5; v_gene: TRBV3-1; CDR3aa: CASSQEAVQETQYF; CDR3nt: TGTGCCAGCAGCCAAGAGGCCGTCCAAGAGACCCAGTACTTC
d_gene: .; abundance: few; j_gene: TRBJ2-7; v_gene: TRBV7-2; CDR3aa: CASSSTGRSLPEQYF; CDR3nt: TGTGCCAGCAGCTCCACGGGACGGAGTTTACCCGAGCAGTACTTC
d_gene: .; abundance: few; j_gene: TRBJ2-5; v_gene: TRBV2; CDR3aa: CASSERTILQETQYF; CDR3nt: TGTGCCAGCAGTGAGCGCACCATCCTCCAAGAGACCCAGTACTTC
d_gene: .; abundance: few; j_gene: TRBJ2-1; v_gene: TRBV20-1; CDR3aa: CSANEVGGGGEQFF; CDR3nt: TGCAGTGCTAACGAGGTTGGCGGGGGCGGTGAGCAGTTCTTC
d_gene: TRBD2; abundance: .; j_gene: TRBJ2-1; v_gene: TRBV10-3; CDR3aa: CAISEGLAAYNEQFF; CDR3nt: TGTGCCATCAGTGAGGGACTAGCGGCCTACAATGAGCAGTTCTTC
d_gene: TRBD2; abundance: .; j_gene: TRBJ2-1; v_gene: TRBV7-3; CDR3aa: CASSLGVGTSGRFVGNEQFF; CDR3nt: TGTGCCAGCAGCTTAGGTGTGGGGACTAGCGGGAGGTTTGTGGGGAATGAGCAGTTCTTC
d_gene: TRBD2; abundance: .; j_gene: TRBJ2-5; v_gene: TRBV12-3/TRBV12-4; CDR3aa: CASRREPETQYF; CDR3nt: TGTGCTAGCAGGCGGGAGCCCGAGACCCAGTACTTC
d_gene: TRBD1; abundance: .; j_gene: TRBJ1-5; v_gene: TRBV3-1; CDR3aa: CASSQGTGDQPQHF; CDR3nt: TGTGCCAGCAGCCAAGGGACAGGGGATCAGCCCCAGCATTTT
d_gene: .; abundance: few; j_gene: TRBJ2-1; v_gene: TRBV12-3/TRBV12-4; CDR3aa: CASSLNDAEQFF; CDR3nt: TGTGCCAGCAGTTTGAATGACGCGGAGCAGTTCTTC
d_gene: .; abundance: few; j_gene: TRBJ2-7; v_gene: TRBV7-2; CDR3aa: CASSLTQVWRDEQYF; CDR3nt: TGTGCCAGCAGCTTAACCCAAGTGTGGCGGGACGAGCAGTACTTC
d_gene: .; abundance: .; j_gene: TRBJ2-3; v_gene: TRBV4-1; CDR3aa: CASSQESLSGTDTQYF; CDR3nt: TGCGCCAGCAGCCAAGAATCCCTTAGCGGCACAGATACGCAGTATTTT
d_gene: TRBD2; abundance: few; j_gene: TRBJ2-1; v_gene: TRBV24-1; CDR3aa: CATSDVGGGAYEQFF; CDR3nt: TGTGCCACCAGTGATGTCGGCGGGGGGGCATATGAGCAGTTCTTC
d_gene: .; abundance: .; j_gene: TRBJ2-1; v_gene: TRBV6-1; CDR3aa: CASSEVNLGEQFF; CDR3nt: TGTGCCAGCAGTGAAGTCAACCTGGGTGAGCAGTTCTTC
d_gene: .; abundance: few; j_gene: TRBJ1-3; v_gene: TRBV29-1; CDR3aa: CSVRPGASGNTIYF; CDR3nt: TGCAGCGTTAGACCGGGGGCATCTGGAAACACCATATATTTT
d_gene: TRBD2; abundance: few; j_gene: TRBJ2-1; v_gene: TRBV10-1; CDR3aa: CASRTKGGSSYNEQFF; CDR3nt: TGCGCCAGCAGAACGAAGGGAGGGAGCTCCTACAATGAGCAGTTCTTC
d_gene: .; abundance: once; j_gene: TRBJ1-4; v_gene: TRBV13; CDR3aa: CASSAAGSGGEKLFF; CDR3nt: TGTGCCAGCAGCGCCGCGGGGTCCGGGGGTGAAAAACTGTTTTTT
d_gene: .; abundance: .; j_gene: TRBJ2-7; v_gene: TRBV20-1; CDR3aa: CSARDAGSLREQYF; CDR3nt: TGCAGTGCTAGAGATGCGGGCAGTTTACGGGAGCAGTACTTC
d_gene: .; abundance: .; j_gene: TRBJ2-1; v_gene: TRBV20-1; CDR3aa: CSALLVRSKLEQFF; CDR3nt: TGCAGTGCTTTGCTAGTGCGGAGTAAGTTGGAGCAGTTCTTC
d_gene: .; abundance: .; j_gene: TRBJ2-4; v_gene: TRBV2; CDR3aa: CASSEASRGAGNIQYF; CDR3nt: TGTGCCAGCAGTGAAGCCTCACGGGGCGCGGGGAACATTCAGTACTTC
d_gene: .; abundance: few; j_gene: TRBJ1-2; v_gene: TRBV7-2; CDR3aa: CASSLALGGYGYTF; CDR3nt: TGTGCCAGCAGCTTAGCGCTTGGGGGCTATGGCTACACCTTC
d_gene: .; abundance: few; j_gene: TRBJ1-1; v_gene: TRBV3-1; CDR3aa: CASSQPLAGNTEAFF; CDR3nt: TGTGCCAGCAGCCAACCATTAGCAGGGAACACTGAAGCTTTCTTT
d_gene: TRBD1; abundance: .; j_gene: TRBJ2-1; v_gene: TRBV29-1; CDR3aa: CSVDSPGTGLGEQFF; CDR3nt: TGCAGCGTTGATAGTCCCGGGACAGGGTTGGGTGAGCAGTTCTTC
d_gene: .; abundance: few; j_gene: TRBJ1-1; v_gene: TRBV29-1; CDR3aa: CSVLIQGGAFF; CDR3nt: TGCAGCGTTCTCATACAGGGTGGAGCTTTCTTT
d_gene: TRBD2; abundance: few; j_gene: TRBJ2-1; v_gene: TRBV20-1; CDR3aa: CSAPRREEREGEQFF; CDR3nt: TGCAGTGCTCCTCGGAGGGAGGAGCGGGAGGGTGAGCAGTTCTTC
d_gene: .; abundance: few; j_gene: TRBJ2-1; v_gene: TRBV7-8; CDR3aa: CASRGGGDLNEQFF; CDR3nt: TGTGCCAGCAGGGGGGGCGGCGATCTTAATGAGCAGTTCTTC
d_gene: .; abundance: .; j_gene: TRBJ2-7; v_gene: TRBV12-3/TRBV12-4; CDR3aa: CASSFRQGLYEQYF; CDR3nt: TGTGCCAGCAGTTTTAGGCAGGGCCTCTACGAGCAGTACTTC
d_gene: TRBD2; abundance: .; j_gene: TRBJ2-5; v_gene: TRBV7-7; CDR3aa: CASSRLARETQYF; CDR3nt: TGTGCTAGCAGCAGACTAGCGCGAGAGACCCAGTACTTC
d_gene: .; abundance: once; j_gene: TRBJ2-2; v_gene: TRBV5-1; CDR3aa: CASRFYGGTTGELFF; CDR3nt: TGCGCCAGCAGGTTTTATGGGGGGACGACCGGGGAGCTGTTTTTT
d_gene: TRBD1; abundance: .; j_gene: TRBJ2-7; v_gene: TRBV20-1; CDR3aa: CSARLTGKSYEQYF; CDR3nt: TGCAGTGCTAGATTGACAGGGAAGTCCTACGAGCAGTACTTC
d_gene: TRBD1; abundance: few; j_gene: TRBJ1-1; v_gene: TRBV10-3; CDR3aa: CAITDREGTEAFF; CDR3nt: TGTGCCATCACTGACAGGGAGGGCACTGAAGCTTTCTTT
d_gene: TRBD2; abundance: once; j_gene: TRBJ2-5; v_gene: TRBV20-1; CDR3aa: CSASYGGAAETQYF; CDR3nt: TGCAGTGCTTCCTACGGGGGGGCCGCGGAGACCCAGTACTTC
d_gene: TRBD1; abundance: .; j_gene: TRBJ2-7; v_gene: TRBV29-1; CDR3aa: CSVARDRDSYEQYF; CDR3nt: TGCAGCGTTGCTCGGGACAGGGACTCCTACGAGCAGTACTTC
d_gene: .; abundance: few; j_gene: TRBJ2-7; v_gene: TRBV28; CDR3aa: CASKGSPYEQYF; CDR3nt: TGTGCCAGCAAGGGCTCTCCTTACGAGCAGTACTTC
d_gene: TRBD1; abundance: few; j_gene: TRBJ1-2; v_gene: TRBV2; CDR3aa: CASSEGHGYRGRLDHGYTF; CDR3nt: TGTGCCAGCAGTGAAGGCCACGGTTACAGGGGGCGTTTGGACCATGGCTACACCTTC
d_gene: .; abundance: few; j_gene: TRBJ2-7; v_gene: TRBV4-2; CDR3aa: CASSPVSSDSSYEQYF; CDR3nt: TGTGCCAGCAGCCCCGTGTCCTCGGACAGCTCCTACGAGCAGTACTTC
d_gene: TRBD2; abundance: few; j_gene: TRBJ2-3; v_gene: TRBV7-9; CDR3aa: CASSLPTSGDTDTQYF; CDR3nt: TGTGCCAGCAGCTTGCCGACTAGCGGGGACACAGATACGCAGTATTTT
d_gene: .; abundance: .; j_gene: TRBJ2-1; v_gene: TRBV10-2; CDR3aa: CASSSVARVEQFF; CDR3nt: TGCGCCAGCAGCTCGGTCGCCCGGGTTGAGCAGTTCTTC
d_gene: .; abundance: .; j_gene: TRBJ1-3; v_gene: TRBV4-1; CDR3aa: CASSLRGEAGGSGNTIYF; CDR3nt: TGCGCCAGCAGCCTTCGGGGGGAGGCCGGGGGCTCTGGAAACACCATATATTTT
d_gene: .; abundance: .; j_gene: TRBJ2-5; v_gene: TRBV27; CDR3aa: CASTRNVGETQYF; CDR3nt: TGTGCCAGCACCAGAAACGTGGGAGAGACCCAGTACTTC
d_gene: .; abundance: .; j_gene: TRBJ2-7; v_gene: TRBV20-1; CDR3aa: CSAHGGTAPYEQYF; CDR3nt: TGCAGTGCCCACGGCGGGACAGCGCCCTACGAGCAGTACTTC